This passage covers 26 T cell receptor beta chains from one sample sequenced in a study of T cells in Graves' hyperthyroidism and ophthalmopathy. TCR beta CDR3 sequences were amplified from RNA transcripts. Initially, a first-round RT-PCR of the TCR CDR3 employed the HTBI primer set. One entry per CDR3 protein results from TCRdb running MiXCR on the multiplex PCR reads. Among approximately 700,000 distinct CDR3 sequences listed, about 45% were seen once. The sequenced material came from peripheral blood or thyroid tissue (not recorded which). Receptors originate from an adult man with Graves' disease, either hyperthyroidism or ophthalmopathy (not recorded which).

The V and J genes are TRBV9 and TRBJ1-1; weak D call: TRBD1 (6 bases). Trimming pared 0 bases from V and 7 bases from J, leaving 13 bases between. Germline CDR1 and CDR2: SGDLS and YYNGEE. The CDR3 is 14 amino acids. CDR3 loop: CASSVATGQFEAFF. The CDR3, as DNA: TGTGCCAGCAGCGTAGCGACAGGACAATTTGAAGCTTTCTTT.

This sequence joins TRBV11-2 and TRBJ2-7, with D possibly being TRBD1 or TRBD2 (5 bases each). V gave up 5 bases and J gave up 6 bases, with 14 bases separating them. Germline assignment: CDR1 SGHAT and CDR2 FQNNGV. This CDR3 comprises 13 residues. The DNA of the CDR3 is TGTGCCAGCAGCCTCCAGGGAGTCGGCGAGCAGTACTTC. Translation gives CASSLQGVGEQYF. The full variable domain, its missing parts supplied by reference TRBV11-2 and TRBJ2-7, is EAGVAQSPRYKIIEKRQSVAFWCNPISGHATLYWYQQILGQGPKLLIQFQNNGVVDDSQLPKDRFSAERLKGVDSTLKIQPAKLEDSAVYLCASSLQGVGEQYFGPGTRLTVT.

The V and J genes are TRBV7-8 and TRBJ2-7; perhaps TRBD2 as D (6 bases). Trimming took off 0 bases at V and 6 bases at J, with 12 bases between the two ends. Germline CDR1 reads SGHVS; CDR2 reads FQNEAQ. The CDR3 has 14 residues. The CDR3: CASSLARGGLEQYF. DNA for the CDR3: TGTGCCAGCAGCTTAGCGCGTGGAGGGCTCGAGCAGTACTTC.

This clonotype has ten or more counts. The DNA for the CDR3 is TGTGCCACCAGCAGAGGTACCGGGACAGAAAAGTACGAGCAGTACTTC. This translates into CATSRGTGTEKYEQYF. The genes are TRBV15 and TRBJ2-7; the match to TRBD1 covers 7 bases. This CDR3 is 16 amino acids long. Germline-derived CDR1 and CDR2 are LNHNV and YYDKDF (reference sequence). Trimming took 1 base from V and 4 from J; bases not matched to a gene: 10.

The gene calls are TRBV20-1 and TRBJ2-7, with a possible D match to TRBD2 (5 bases). This CDR3 contains 14 residues. The V end was cut by 6 bases, the J end by 4 bases, with 19 bases between. Germline lookup yields CDR1 DFQATT and CDR2 SNEGSKA (reference sequence). Written as DNA, the CDR3 is TGCAGTGCCAGCAGTCACGGACTCCCATACGAGCAGTACTTC. Translating gives CSASSHGLPYEQYF.

This clonotype was seen a handful of times. The V call is TRBV7-2, the J call TRBJ1-1; D not certain. The CDR3 consists of 13 residues. Germline CDR1 and CDR2: SGHTA and FQGNSA. V was clipped by 1 base and J by 6 bases, with 9 bases between them. This CDR3 reads CASSLGRVAEAFF. CDR3 nucleotide sequence: TGTGCCAGCAGCTTAGGTCGTGTGGCTGAAGCTTTCTTT.

The rearrangement uses TRBV5-1 and TRBJ1-4; D ambiguous. Trimming removed 0 bases at V and 5 bases at J, with 11 bases between. CDR3 length: 15 amino acids. Germline-derived CDR1 and CDR2 are SGHRS and YFSETQ. CDR3: CASSLEGRTNEKLFF. CDR3 bases: TGCGCCAGCAGCTTGGAAGGCAGGACGAATGAAAAACTGTTTTTT. Based on the CDR3 plus reference TRBV5-1 and TRBJ1-4, the full variable domain is KAGVTQTPRYLIKTRGQQVTLSCSPISGHRSVSWYQQTPGQGLQFLFEYFSETQRNKGNFPGRFSGRQFSNSRSEMNVSTLELGDSALYLCASSLEGRTNEKLFFGSGTQLSVL.

This chain links TRBV20-1 with TRBJ1-3; D is unresolved. CDR3 length: 14 residues. CDR1 and CDR2 (germline): DFQATT, SNEGSKA (reference sequence). Trimming shortened V by 0 bases and J by 4 bases, and 10 bases separated the two germline ends. CDR3 in DNA: TGCAGTGCTAGAGATGGAGGCAACGGAAACACCATATATTTT. Translation gives CSARDGGNGNTIYF.

This clonotype was recorded at least ten times. The gene calls are TRBV19 and TRBJ2-6; tentative D call: TRBD2 (5 bases). Trimming left V 5 bases short and J 4 bases short, with 9 bases between. Germline lookup yields CDR1 LNHDA and CDR2 SQIVND (reference sequence). The CDR3 runs to 14 residues. In DNA form, the CDR3 reads TGTGCCAGTAGTGTCGAGGGAGGGGCCAACGTCCTGACTTTC. Protein product: CASSVEGGANVLTF.

CDR3 coding DNA: TGTGCCAGCAGCTTACAGGCAGGGAATTCACCCCTCCACTTT. It is translated as CASSLQAGNSPLHF. The V gene is TRBV7-9, the J gene TRBJ1-6, with TRBD1 as a possible D gene (5 bases). The CDR3 runs to 14 residues. The V and J ends lost 2 bases and 7 bases respectively, with 9 bases between them. CDR1 and CDR2 from the germline V gene are SEHNR and FQNEAQ (reference sequence).

This clonotype has only a few counts. This chain links TRBV5-4 with TRBJ2-7; 8 nucleotides align to TRBD1. This CDR3 comprises 14 residues. J was trimmed by 6 bases and V by 4 bases; bases with no gene match: 9. Germline V gene lookup returns CDR1 SGHNT and CDR2 YYREEE (reference sequence). CDR3 region: CASSADRVVGEQYF. The CDR3 DNA reads as TGTGCCAGCAGCGCGGACAGGGTGGTGGGCGAGCAGTACTTC.

The CDR3 here is CASSLGQGIPGYTF. In DNA form, the CDR3 reads TGTGCCAGCAGCTTAGGACAGGGGATTCCTGGCTACACCTTC. V gene TRBV13 combines with J gene TRBJ1-2; 7 bases are a match to TRBD1. Germline CDR1 PRHDT, CDR2 FYEKMQ (reference sequence). V shed 0 bases, J shed 7 bases, and the junction held 5 bases outside the gene matches. The CDR3 extends over 14 amino acids.

This clonotype was recorded at least ten times. This chain's CDR3 is CASSLLGLAGVYEQYF. The CDR3 DNA follows: TGTGCCAGCAGCTTATTAGGGCTAGCGGGCGTCTACGAGCAGTACTTC. The genes are TRBV7-8 and TRBJ2-7; 8 nucleotides match TRBD2. V trimming: 2 bases; J trimming: 3 bases; junction bases outside the gene matches: 9. The CDR3 runs 16 residues. Germline V gene data show CDR1 as SGHVS and CDR2 as FQNEAQ.

At least ten counts were recorded for this clonotype. V and J are TRBV29-1 and TRBJ2-5; D is unclear. The CDR3 runs 8 residues. The V end lost 4 bases, the J end lost 7 bases, and 1 base lay between the germline ends. Germline V gives CDR1 SQVTM, CDR2 ANQGSEA. CDR3 sequence (DNA): TGCAGCGTTGGGACCCAGTACTTC. Its translation: CSVGTQYF.

This clonotype appeared many times. This rearrangement joins TRBV7-9 to TRBJ1-1; D is unresolved. The germline CDR1 and CDR2 sequences are SEHNR and FQNEAQ (reference sequence). The V and J ends lost 5 bases and 1 base respectively, with 14 bases between them. The CDR3 is 15 amino acids. In nucleotides, the CDR3 is TGTGCCAGCAGCCAAGATTGGACGGGGAACACTGAAGCTTTCTTT. Protein sequence: CASSQDWTGNTEAFF. The complete variable domain, with remaining parts taken from reference TRBV7-9 and TRBJ1-1, reads DTGVSQNPRHKITKRGQNVTFRCDPISEHNRLYWYRQTLGQGPEFLTYFQNEAQLEKSRLLSDRFSAERPKGSFSTLEIQRTEQGDSAMYLCASSQDWTGNTEAFFGQGTRLTVV.

This clonotype was detected many times. V is TRBV7-9 and J is TRBJ2-7; TRBD1 matches 8 bases. V dropped 0 bases and J dropped 2; count of bases not matched to a gene: 3. In germline, CDR1 is SEHNR, CDR2 FQNEAQ (reference sequence). The CDR3 contains 15 residues. CDR3 nucleotide sequence: TGTGCCAGCAGCTTAGCGGGACAGGATCCCTACGAGCAGTACTTC. Residues: CASSLAGQDPYEQYF.

This clonotype was seen only a few times. This sequence joins TRBV7-2 and TRBJ1-1; TRBD1 matches 7 bases. The CDR3 length is 12 residues. Trimming at V came to 5 bases and at J to 7 bases, leaving 4 bases not matched to a gene. Germline CDR1 reads SGHTA; CDR2 reads FQGNSA. In nucleotides, the CDR3 is TGTGCCAGCAGCCCTGACAGGGTTGAAGCTTTCTTT. Translating gives CASSPDRVEAFF. Full variable domain (rest looked up from reference TRBV7-2 and TRBJ1-1): GAGVSQSPSNKVTEKGKDVELRCDPISGHTALYWYRQSLGQGLEFLIYFQGNSAPDKSGLPSDRFSAERTGGSVSTLTIQRTQQEDSAVYLCASSPDRVEAFFGQGTRLTVV.

To note about this clonotype: This may be a read error: a much more frequent sequence differs by one nucleotide. The CDR3 region is CSVTTGYGDGYTF. CDR3 nucleotides: TGCAGCGTCACTACAGGGTACGGGGATGGCTACACCTTC. The genes are TRBV29-1 and TRBJ1-2; maybe TRBD1 (6 bases). CDR3 size: 13 residues. Germline-derived CDR1 and CDR2 are SQVTM and ANQGSEA. Trimming removed 6 bases from V and 6 bases from J, with 17 bases in between.

Of note for this clonotype: A much larger clone lies a single base off, so this may be a read error. V and J are TRBV29-1 and TRBJ1-1; the D is unclear. CDR1 is SQVTM and CDR2 is ANQGSEA in the germline V gene. The CDR3 covers 12 residues. CDR3 protein: CSVEPGETETFF. CDR3 coding DNA: TGCAGCGTTGAACCCGGGGAAACTGAAACTTTCTTT.

The gene calls are TRBV7-6 and TRBJ2-5; the D is unclear. The assigned J gene may be wrong: the sequence end matches TRBJ2-4 better. The CDR3 is made up of 13 amino acids. Germline-derived CDR1 and CDR2 are SGHVS and FNYEAQ. This CDR3 reads CASSSWVGSIQYF. The CDR3 nucleotides are TGTGCCAGCAGCAGCTGGGTTGGATCCATTCAGTACTTC.

The rearrangement uses TRBV5-4 and TRBJ1-1; D gene ambiguous. The CDR3 is made up of 14 amino acids. Germline values: CDR1 SGHNT, CDR2 YYREEE (reference sequence). The V gene lost 4 bases and the J gene lost 1 base, with 11 bases spanning the gap. CDR3 loop: CASSVLPGNTEAFF. The CDR3 DNA reads as TGTGCCAGCAGCGTATTACCAGGGAACACTGAAGCTTTCTTT.

This clonotype was counted many times. The chain links TRBV2 to TRBJ1-4; possibly TRBD1 for D (5 bases). Germline-derived CDR1 and CDR2 are SNHLY and FYNNEI. The CDR3 sequence is 15 residues long. Trimming took 2 bases from V and 10 from J, leaving 17 bases between them. This CDR3 reads CASSERQAGFGKLFF. DNA for the CDR3: TGTGCCAGCAGTGAACGTCAGGCAGGGTTCGGAAAACTGTTTTTT.

The V call is TRBV20-1, the J call TRBJ2-5; D is unresolved. Germline CDR1 reads DFQATT; CDR2 reads SNEGSKA (reference sequence). The CDR3 has 11 amino acids. Trimming shortened V by 0 bases and J by 4 bases, and 3 bases separated the two germline ends. Written as DNA, the CDR3 is TGCAGTGCTAGAGATCTAGAGACCCAGTACTTC. Residues: CSARDLETQYF.

V usage is TRBV15 and J usage is TRBJ2-7; D remains unclear. The CDR3 loop spans 15 amino acids. V was cut by 0 bases and J by 0 bases, with 9 bases left in between. Looked up from germline, CDR1 is LNHNV and CDR2 is YYDKDF (reference sequence). The CDR3 here is CATSRDGPSSYEQYF. The CDR3 region has the DNA TGTGCCACCAGCAGAGATGGACCCAGCTCCTACGAGCAGTACTTC.

The chain links TRBV12-3 or TRBV12-4 to TRBJ1-6, with a weak D call TRBD1 (5 bases). V was clipped by 3 bases and J by 13 bases, with 13 bases between them. The CDR3 is made up of 13 amino acids. In DNA form, the CDR3 reads TGTGCCAGCAGTTTGGGGGGGGATCAGCCCCTCCACTTT. Translating it yields CASSLGGDQPLHF.

A note on this clonotype: This may be a read error, as it is one base from a much larger clone. The genes are TRBV7-9 and TRBJ1-6, with D unresolved. With 2 bases removed from V and 8 bases from J, the gap between germline ends came to 7 bases. The CDR3 has 13 amino acids. Germline CDR1 reads SEHNR; CDR2 reads FQNEAQ (reference sequence). CDR3 sequence reads: CASSLLEDSPLHF. CDR3 nucleotide sequence: TGTGCCAGCAGCTTATTGGAGGATTCACCCCTCCACTTT.